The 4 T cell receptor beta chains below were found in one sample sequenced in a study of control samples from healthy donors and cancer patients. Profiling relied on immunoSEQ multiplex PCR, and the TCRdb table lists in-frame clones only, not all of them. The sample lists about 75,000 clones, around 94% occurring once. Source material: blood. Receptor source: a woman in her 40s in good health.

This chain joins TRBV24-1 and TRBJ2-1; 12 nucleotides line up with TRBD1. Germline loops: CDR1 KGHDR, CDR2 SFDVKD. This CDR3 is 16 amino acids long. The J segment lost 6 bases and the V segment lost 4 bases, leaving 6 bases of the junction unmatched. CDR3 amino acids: CATSEAGTGGINEQFF. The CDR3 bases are TGTGCCACCAGTGAAGCCGGGACAGGGGGCATCAATGAGCAGTTCTTC.

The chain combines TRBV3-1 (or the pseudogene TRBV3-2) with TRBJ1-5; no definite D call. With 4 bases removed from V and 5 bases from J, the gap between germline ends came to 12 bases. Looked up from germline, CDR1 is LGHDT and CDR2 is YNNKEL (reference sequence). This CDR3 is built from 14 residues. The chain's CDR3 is CASSLARVDQPQHF. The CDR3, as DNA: TGTGCCAGCAGCCTAGCGCGTGTAGATCAGCCCCAGCATTTT.

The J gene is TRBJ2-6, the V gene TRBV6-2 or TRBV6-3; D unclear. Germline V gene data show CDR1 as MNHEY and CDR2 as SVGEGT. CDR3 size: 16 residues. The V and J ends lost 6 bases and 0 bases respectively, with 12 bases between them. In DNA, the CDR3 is TGTGCCAGCAGCCCTACCCGTCGCTCTGGGGCCAACGTCCTGACTTTC. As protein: CASSPTRRSGANVLTF.

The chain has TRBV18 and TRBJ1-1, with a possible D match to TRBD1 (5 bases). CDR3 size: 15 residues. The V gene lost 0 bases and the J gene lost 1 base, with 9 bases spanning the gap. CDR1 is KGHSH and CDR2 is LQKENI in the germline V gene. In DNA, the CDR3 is TGTGCCAGCTCACCACCGGCAGGGTGGAACACTGAAGCTTTCTTT. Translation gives CASSPPAGWNTEAFF. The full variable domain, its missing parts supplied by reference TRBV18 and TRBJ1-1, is NAGVMQNPRHLVRRRGQEARLRCSPMKGHSHVYWYRQLPEEGLKFMVYLQKENIIDESGMPKERFSAEFPKEGPSILRIQQVVRGDSAAYFCASSPPAGWNTEAFFGQGTRLTVV.